These 10 T cell receptor beta chains were sequenced from one sample in a study of CD8 T cells in Susac syndrome. The authors reverse transcribed roughly 0.45 to 1 ug RNA with random hexamers. Via MiXCR, TCRdb re-called the immunoSEQ multiplex PCR reads, giving one row per CDR3 protein. This sample has 200,000 or so distinct CDR3 sequences, with about 96% found just once. Specimen: CD4+ T cells from PBMCs. These receptors were taken from a human donor with multiple sclerosis.

In this sample, this clonotype turned up once. V is TRBV30 and J is TRBJ2-7; D may match TRBD1 or TRBD2 (5 bases each). CDR1 is GTSNPN, CDR2 SVGIG, per germline (reference sequence). This CDR3 is 14 amino acids long. Trimming stripped 0 bases from V and 2 bases from J, with 11 bases between. Here the CDR3 DNA reads TGTGCCTGGAGTGTACAGGTGGGGGCCTACGAGCAGTACTTC. As protein: CAWSVQVGAYEQYF.

The gene calls are TRBV24-1 and TRBJ2-1; D remains ambiguous. This CDR3 spans 11 amino acids. Germline-derived CDR1 and CDR2 are KGHDR and SFDVKD. V was clipped by 9 bases and J by 4 bases, with 6 bases between them. CDR3 sequence (DNA): TGTGCCACCTCCTTATACAATGAGCAGTTCTTC. Protein product: CATSLYNEQFF.

Of note for this clonotype: A read error may be the cause here, since a much bigger clone is one base away. The chain has TRBV11-1 and TRBJ2-5; no firm D call. Germline CDR1 and CDR2: SGHAT and FQDESV (reference sequence). The V and J ends lost 6 bases and 5 bases respectively, with 7 bases between them. This CDR3 is built from 11 residues. The CDR3 DNA reads as TGTGCCAGCAGACCCCGGGAGACCCAGTACTTC. It yields the protein CASRPRETQYF.

The chain has TRBV5-1 and TRBJ2-7; D may be TRBD2 (5 bases). The germline CDR1 and CDR2 sequences are SGHRS and YFSETQ. There are 15 residues in the CDR3. V shed 4 bases and J shed 6 bases, with 20 bases lying between them. This CDR3 is CASSAFRDQMSEQYF. In DNA form, the CDR3 reads TGCGCCAGCAGCGCGTTCCGGGATCAAATGAGCGAGCAGTACTTC. The variable domain in full, with the rest retrieved from reference TRBV5-1 and TRBJ2-7, is KAGVTQTPRYLIKTRGQQVTLSCSPISGHRSVSWYQQTPGQGLQFLFEYFSETQRNKGNFPGRFSGRQFSNSRSEMNVSTLELGDSALYLCASSAFRDQMSEQYFGPGTRLTVT.

V is TRBV9 and J is TRBJ2-1; no clear D. The CDR3 spans 16 residues. Germline assignment: CDR1 SGDLS and CDR2 YYNGEE. V gave up 4 bases and J gave up 1 base, with 15 bases separating them. CDR3 sequence: CASSQLSVQSYNEQFF. For the CDR3, the DNA is TGTGCCAGCAGCCAACTAAGTGTACAATCCTACAATGAGCAGTTCTTC.

The chain employs TRBV27 and TRBJ2-1, with 8 bases that match TRBD1. CDR3 length: 15 amino acids. Germline CDR1 reads MNHEY; CDR2 reads SMNVEV (reference sequence). V trimming: 4 bases; J trimming: 7 bases; junction bases outside the gene matches: 9. The CDR3 bases are TGTGCCAGCAGTTACAGGGGGTCCTTATTAAATGAGCAGTTCTTC. This encodes CASSYRGSLLNEQFF.

The chain carries TRBV9 and TRBJ2-7, with TRBD2 matching 8 bases. J was trimmed by 6 bases and V by 0 bases; bases with no gene match: 5. From germline, CDR1 is SGDLS and CDR2 YYNGEE. The length of the CDR3 is 14 residues. The CDR3 loop is CASSVAGGQGEQYF. The CDR3 bases are TGTGCCAGCAGCGTAGCGGGGGGGCAAGGCGAGCAGTACTTC.

J is TRBJ2-2 and V is TRBV12-3 or TRBV12-4; 11 nucleotides agree with TRBD2. CDR3 length: 16 amino acids. V was clipped by 6 bases and J by 4 bases; unmatched bases: 7. This CDR3 is CASRVLAGVGTGELFF. Here the CDR3 DNA reads TGTGCCAGCAGAGTACTAGCGGGAGTGGGCACCGGGGAGCTGTTTTTT.

The CDR3 here is CASRTQGAKNIQYF. The CDR3 coding sequence is TGTGCCAGCAGAACTCAGGGGGCCAAAAACATTCAGTACTTC. V and J are TRBV21-1 and TRBJ2-4; TRBD1 was called by the table and not checked on the DNA. TRBV21-1 is tagged as a pseudogene. The CDR3 extends over 14 amino acids.

The chain is built from TRBV4-1 and TRBJ2-3, with TRBD2 as a possible D gene (5 bases). The germline V gene encodes CDR1 MGHRA and CDR2 YSYEKL. CDR3 size: 16 residues. Trimming took 0 bases from V and 8 from J, leaving 18 bases between them. The CDR3 loop is CASSQDPGSGRGTQYF. CDR3 in DNA: TGCGCCAGCAGCCAAGATCCGGGCAGCGGTCGGGGTACGCAGTATTTT.